A selection of T cell receptor beta chains follows, all from one sample in a study of early T cells in non-severe SARS-CoV-2 infection. TCRdb re-called the 5' RACE reads with MiXCR, one entry per CDR3 protein. The sample has roughly 80,000 distinct CDR3 sequences, about a sixth seen once. The material sequenced was whole blood. These receptors all stem from an adult who was a healthcare worker with PCR-confirmed SARS-CoV-2 infection or an uninfected control (not recorded which). CDR3s include the opening cysteine and the closing phenylalanine or tryptophan. A D gene is named only where the DNA matches it firmly. A row's size may be missing; if present it is once, few, many or a size class.

J: TRBJ2-5; D: -; size: few; V: TRBV11-3; DNA: TGTGCCAGCAGCACCCGGGTTACTCAAGAGACCCAGTACTTC; CDR3: CASSTRVTQETQYF
J: TRBJ2-1; D: TRBD2; size: few; V: TRBV27; DNA: TGTGCCAGCAGAGGTAGCGGGGACTACAATGAGCAGTTCTTC; CDR3: CASRGSGDYNEQFF
J: TRBJ2-1; D: TRBD1; size: -; V: TRBV5-5; DNA: TGTGCCAGCAGTCTTACAGGGGCGACTGCCTATGAGCAGTTCTTC; CDR3: CASSLTGATAYEQFF
J: TRBJ2-7; D: -; size: -; V: TRBV10-3; DNA: TGTGCCATCAGTGAGTCCCGGGACTACGAGCAGTACTTC; CDR3: CAISESRDYEQYF
J: TRBJ1-1; D: -; size: -; V: TRBV6-2/TRBV6-3; DNA: TGTGCCAGCAGTATACGGGACACTTCAATGAACACTGAAGCTTTCTTT; CDR3: CASSIRDTSMNTEAFF
J: TRBJ1-1; D: -; size: few; V: TRBV5-1; DNA: TGCGCCAGTAGAGGGGCGGGGATGAACACTGAAGCTTTCTTT; CDR3: CASRGAGMNTEAFF
J: TRBJ2-4; D: -; size: few; V: TRBV10-2; DNA: TGCGCCAGCAGTGACCCAGACTTAGCCAAAAACATTCAGTACTTC; CDR3: CASSDPDLAKNIQYF
J: TRBJ2-5; D: TRBD2; size: few; V: TRBV2; DNA: TGTGCCAGCGGGGGACTAGCGGTTCGGGAGACCCAGTACTTC; CDR3: CASGGLAVRETQYF
J: TRBJ2-5; D: -; size: few; V: TRBV12-3/TRBV12-4; DNA: TGTGCCAGCAGTTTAACTGCCCTAGTAGGGGGGGAGACCCAGTACTTC; CDR3: CASSLTALVGGETQYF
J: TRBJ1-2; D: TRBD1; size: few; V: TRBV4-2; DNA: TGTGCCAGCAGCCAAGCTTCGGGACAGCTATATGGCTACACCTTC; CDR3: CASSQASGQLYGYTF
J: TRBJ1-3; D: TRBD1; size: few; V: TRBV6-1; DNA: TGTGCCAGCAGTGAAGCGTTTCACAGGGGCGCCAGCTCTGGAAACACCATATATTTT; CDR3: CASSEAFHRGASSGNTIYF
J: TRBJ1-2; D: TRBD1; size: -; V: TRBV29-1; DNA: TGCAGCGTGGGGGCCCGGGACAGCAGAAGTGGCTACACCTTC; CDR3: CSVGARDSRSGYTF
J: TRBJ1-1; D: -; size: few; V: TRBV30; DNA: TGTGCCTGGAGTCGGGGAAGGGTCGCTGAAGCTTTCTTT; CDR3: CAWSRGRVAEAFF
J: TRBJ2-7; D: TRBD1; size: -; V: TRBV12-3/TRBV12-4; DNA: TGTGCCAGCACTACGGACAGGGCAAGCGAGCAGTACTTC; CDR3: CASTTDRASEQYF
J: TRBJ1-2; D: TRBD1; size: -; V: TRBV5-1; DNA: TGCGCCAGCAGCGAGCGGGGACAGCGAGACTATGGCTACACCTTC; CDR3: CASSERGQRDYGYTF
J: TRBJ1-5; D: -; size: -; V: TRBV20-1; DNA: TGCAGTGCTTGGACAGCTATTAATCAGCCCCAGCATTTT; CDR3: CSAWTAINQPQHF
J: TRBJ2-1; D: TRBD2; size: few; V: TRBV19; DNA: TGTGCCACTGGACTAGCGGGACTCAATGAGCAGTTCTTC; CDR3: CATGLAGLNEQFF
J: TRBJ2-3; D: TRBD2; size: -; V: TRBV5-4; DNA: TGTGCCAGCAGCTTCCCAGCGGGACGCCCAAACCATACGCAGTATTTT; CDR3: CASSFPAGRPNHTQYF
J: TRBJ1-1; D: TRBD1; size: many; V: TRBV12-3/TRBV12-4; DNA: TGTGCCAGCAGTTTGGACGGAGGGGGCGGAACTGAAGCTTTCTTT; CDR3: CASSLDGGGGTEAFF
J: TRBJ1-5; D: -; size: -; V: TRBV7-2; DNA: TGTGCCAGCAGCCCTCCGGGGGGCGCCAATCAGCCCCAGCATTTT; CDR3: CASSPPGGANQPQHF
J: TRBJ1-6; D: -; size: many; V: TRBV19; DNA: TGTGCCAGTAGTATCACGCGGAGCTCCTATAATTCACCCCTCCACTTT; CDR3: CASSITRSSYNSPLHF
J: TRBJ2-5; D: -; size: few; V: TRBV28; DNA: TGTGCCAGCAGTGCGCGCACCGGGGAAGGTCGGCGGGAGACCCAGTACTTC; CDR3: CASSARTGEGRRETQYF
J: TRBJ2-7; D: TRBD1; size: -; V: TRBV7-9; DNA: TGTGCCAGCAGCTTAAGTCAATCGGGGACAGGGGACGAGCAGTACTTC; CDR3: CASSLSQSGTGDEQYF
J: TRBJ1-2; D: TRBD1; size: few; V: TRBV7-9; DNA: TGTGCCAGCAGTCGACAGGGGGCGGCTGGCTACACCTTC; CDR3: CASSRQGAAGYTF
J: TRBJ1-2; D: -; size: few; V: TRBV29-1; DNA: TGCAGCGTTGAAGGAGATCCATATGGCTACACCTTC; CDR3: CSVEGDPYGYTF
J: TRBJ1-1; D: TRBD1; size: few; V: TRBV2; DNA: TGTGCCAGCAGTGATAGCGTCAGGGGGTTCGGCACTGAAGCTTTCTTT; CDR3: CASSDSVRGFGTEAFF
J: TRBJ1-5; D: -; size: -; V: TRBV6-2/TRBV6-3; DNA: TGTGCCAGCAGTTACTCGAGGGGGACGAGCAATCAGCCCCAGCATTTT; CDR3: CASSYSRGTSNQPQHF
J: TRBJ1-2; D: -; size: few; V: TRBV6-5; DNA: TGTGCCAGCAGTAACTCTGCCGGCTACACCTTC; CDR3: CASSNSAGYTF
J: TRBJ1-6; D: -; size: few; V: TRBV6-5; DNA: TGTGCCAGCAGTTACTTCCAGGGTAGTGATTCACCCCTCCACTTT; CDR3: CASSYFQGSDSPLHF
J: TRBJ2-3; D: TRBD2; size: few; V: TRBV3-1; DNA: TGTGCCAGCAGCCAAGACCCCGGGACTAGAGCAGCAGATACGCAGTATTTT; CDR3: CASSQDPGTRAADTQYF
J: TRBJ1-2; D: -; size: -; V: TRBV28; DNA: TGTGCCAGCAACCAAAGAGGGACTAAGGGCTATGGCTACACCTTC; CDR3: CASNQRGTKGYGYTF
J: TRBJ2-3; D: -; size: few; V: TRBV5-1; DNA: TGCGCCAGCAGCTTTCTAGGAGGCATCACAGATACGCAGTATTTT; CDR3: CASSFLGGITDTQYF
J: TRBJ2-1; D: TRBD2; size: -; V: TRBV5-1; DNA: TGCGCCAGCCTCGGGGGGTCGAATGAGCAGTTCTTC; CDR3: CASLGGSNEQFF
J: TRBJ1-1; D: -; size: few; V: TRBV18; DNA: TGTGCCAGCTCACCACAGAACACTGAAGCTTTCTTT; CDR3: CASSPQNTEAFF
J: TRBJ2-3; D: TRBD2; size: -; V: TRBV14; DNA: TGTGCCAGCACCGGACTAGCGGGGGGGATCGGCGCAGATACGCAGTATTTT; CDR3: CASTGLAGGIGADTQYF
J: TRBJ1-2; D: -; size: -; V: TRBV29-1; DNA: TGCAGCGTTGTTCCAGGGAGCCGTGGCTACACCTTC; CDR3: CSVVPGSRGYTF
J: TRBJ2-7; D: TRBD2; size: -; V: TRBV3-1; DNA: TGTGCCAGCAGCCCCCGTAGACGGACTAGCCGGAAAATCGAGCAGTACTTC; CDR3: CASSPRRRTSRKIEQYF
J: TRBJ2-1; D: -; size: few; V: TRBV6-2/TRBV6-3; DNA: TGTGCCAGCAGTTACGAGGAACCTTACAATGAGCAGTTCTTC; CDR3: CASSYEEPYNEQFF
J: TRBJ2-2; D: -; size: -; V: TRBV7-8; DNA: TGTGCCAGCAGCTTTGAGGGGCAGGGCACCGGGGAGCTGTTTTTT; CDR3: CASSFEGQGTGELFF
J: TRBJ2-1; D: -; size: few; V: TRBV24-1; DNA: TGTGCCACCAGTGATCCTACTACCCTCAATGAGCAGTTCTTC; CDR3: CATSDPTTLNEQFF
J: TRBJ2-1; D: -; size: -; V: TRBV9; DNA: TGTGCCAGCAGCGTAGCTACGACGGGCGAGCAGTTCTTC; CDR3: CASSVATTGEQFF
J: TRBJ1-4; D: -; size: many; V: TRBV27; DNA: TGTGCCAGCAGTCCTTTTGCCTCAAGAGGGGAAAAACTGTTTTTT; CDR3: CASSPFASRGEKLFF
J: TRBJ2-7; D: -; size: -; V: TRBV20-1; DNA: TGCAGTGCCAGTCAGACTTCCTACGAGCAGTACTTC; CDR3: CSASQTSYEQYF
J: TRBJ2-2; D: -; size: many; V: TRBV3-1; DNA: TGTGCCAGCAGCCAGCAGGGCCCCAACACCGGGGAGCTGTTTTTT; CDR3: CASSQQGPNTGELFF
J: TRBJ2-1; D: -; size: -; V: TRBV18; DNA: TGTGCCAGCTCACCACTAGCGGAAACCTACAATGAGCAGTTCTTC; CDR3: CASSPLAETYNEQFF
J: TRBJ2-7; D: -; size: -; V: TRBV9; DNA: TGTGCCAGCAGCTCCGTTGTCGGCGAGCAGTACTTC; CDR3: CASSSVVGEQYF
J: TRBJ2-5; D: -; size: -; V: TRBV5-1; DNA: TGCGCCAGCGGGTACGGGGTCGAGACCCAGTACTTC; CDR3: CASGYGVETQYF
J: TRBJ1-1; D: -; size: few; V: TRBV27; DNA: TGTGCCAGCCGCTTCCCAGGAACAACCACTGAAGCTTTCTTT; CDR3: CASRFPGTTTEAFF
J: TRBJ2-7; D: -; size: few; V: TRBV5-1; DNA: TGCGCCAGCAGCTCCGGGACATCCTACGAGCAGTACTTC; CDR3: CASSSGTSYEQYF
J: TRBJ2-1; D: -; size: -; V: TRBV15; DNA: TGTGCCACCAGCGCAAGCCCGTTTGGTGAGCAGTTCTTC; CDR3: CATSASPFGEQFF
J: TRBJ1-2; D: -; size: many; V: TRBV5-4; DNA: TGTGCCAGCAGCTTGGCGGGGCGCGGCTACACCTTC; CDR3: CASSLAGRGYTF
J: TRBJ2-7; D: -; size: -; V: TRBV28; DNA: TGTGCCAGCCGCGCCGGGACCCTAAAGGTCTACGAGCAGTACTTC; CDR3: CASRAGTLKVYEQYF
J: TRBJ2-5; D: -; size: many; V: TRBV20-1; DNA: TGCAGTGCTAGACGCGGCAGCCAAGAGACCCAGTACTTC; CDR3: CSARRGSQETQYF
J: TRBJ2-3; D: -; size: -; V: TRBV20-1; DNA: TGCAGTGCTAGGAGGGGTAGCACAGATACGCAGTATTTT; CDR3: CSARRGSTDTQYF
J: TRBJ1-2; D: TRBD1; size: -; V: TRBV30; DNA: TGTGCCTGGAGTGGGGACAGGGGCCTATCTAACTATGGCTACACCTTC; CDR3: CAWSGDRGLSNYGYTF
J: TRBJ1-1; D: -; size: -; V: TRBV29-1; DNA: TGCAGCGTTGGGACGGCCCCTGAAGCTTTCTTT; CDR3: CSVGTAPEAFF